A single sample is the source of the 21 T cell receptor beta chains below, sequenced in a study of blood T cell repertoires in COVID-19. Profiling relied on immunoSEQ multiplex PCR, and the TCRdb table lists in-frame clones only, not all of them. This sample carries 150,000 to 200,000 clones, roughly 89% of them seen once, and the ten largest clones take approximately 2.3%. Sequencing used PBMCs or T cells enriched from blood (not recorded which). The source is a woman aged 40 to 49 with acute COVID-19.

The rearrangement links TRBV27 to TRBJ2-1, with 8 bases that match TRBD1. Trimming took 6 bases from V and 0 from J; bases not matched to a gene: 25. The germline V gene has CDR1 MNHEY and CDR2 SMNVEV (reference sequence). The CDR3 spans 22 residues. CDR3 DNA: TGTGCCAGCAGCTCTTTGCGACTTAAAACGGACAGGGCAAGGGGCTCCTACAATGAGCAGTTCTTC. Protein product: CASSSLRLKTDRARGSYNEQFF.

The rearrangement uses TRBV4-1 and TRBJ2-2; possibly TRBD1 for D (5 bases). This CDR3 has 16 amino acids. Germline CDR1 is MGHRA and CDR2 is YSYEKL. V lost 2 bases and J lost 6, with 16 bases in between. Written as DNA, the CDR3 is TGCGCCAGCAGCCAACAGGACACCCACCGGGCCGGGGAGCTGTTTTTT. Protein: CASSQQDTHRAGELFF.

This clone showed up just a few times. This chain connects TRBV11-2 to TRBJ2-7, with 7 bases matching TRBD2. CDR1 is SGHAT and CDR2 is FQNNGV in the germline V gene. The CDR3 runs to 16 residues. With V trimmed by 1 base and J by 9 bases, 15 bases remained unmatched. CDR3 loop: CASSLGWTSDSGGQYF. CDR3 in DNA: TGTGCCAGCAGCTTAGGGTGGACTAGTGATTCCGGAGGGCAGTACTTC. Using reference TRBV11-2 and TRBJ2-7 for the parts outside the CDR3, the full variable domain is EAGVAQSPRYKIIEKRQSVAFWCNPISGHATLYWYQQILGQGPKLLIQFQNNGVVDDSQLPKDRFSAERLKGVDSTLKIQPAKLEDSAVYLCASSLGWTSDSGGQYFGPGTRLTVT.

The chain has TRBV5-6 and TRBJ2-3; weak D call: TRBD1 (5 bases). CDR1 is SGHDT and CDR2 is YYEEEE in the germline V gene. The CDR3 contains 18 residues. Trimming took off 2 bases at V and 1 base at J, with 20 bases between the two ends. In nucleotides, the CDR3 is TGTGCCAGCAGCTTAAGAGCGAGCAGGGAACTCCGCACAGATACGCAGTATTTT. It translates to CASSLRASRELRTDTQYF.

The CDR3 is CASSQVALAEAQYF. The CDR3 coding sequence is TGTGCCAGCAGCCAAGTTGCACTAGCGGAGGCCCAGTACTTC. The gene calls are TRBV3-1 (or the pseudogene TRBV3-2) and TRBJ2-5; TRBD2 matches 8 bases. The germline CDR1 and CDR2 sequences are LGHDT and YNNKEL (reference sequence). The CDR3 totals 14 residues. V dropped 1 base and J dropped 9; count of bases not matched to a gene: 7.

The chain employs TRBV27 and TRBJ1-2, with D perhaps matching TRBD1 (6 bases). The germline V and J ends were trimmed by 4 bases and 8 bases, with 17 bases remaining between them. CDR3 length: 14 residues. Germline CDR1 MNHEY, CDR2 SMNVEV (reference sequence). DNA for the CDR3: TGTGCCAGCAGTTCTCTCGGGACAAATAGAGGCTACACCTTC. Translating gives CASSSLGTNRGYTF.

The chain carries TRBV5-1 and TRBJ2-3; D might be TRBD2 (7 bases). Trimming left V 0 bases short and J 6 bases short, with 11 bases between. The CDR3 is made up of 14 amino acids. Germline CDR1 reads SGHRS; CDR2 reads YFSETQ. The CDR3: CASSLERGHDTQYF. The CDR3 region has the DNA TGCGCCAGCAGCTTGGAGCGGGGACACGATACGCAGTATTTT.

The chain uses TRBV19 and TRBJ1-1; D is undetermined. Trimming removed 5 bases from V and 4 bases from J, with 17 bases in between. Germline CDR1 LNHDA, CDR2 SQIVND (reference sequence). The CDR3 is 15 residues long. CDR3 DNA sequence: TGTGCCAGTAGTGTAATAGGCGGTCTGATCACTGAAGCTTTCTTT. Its protein product is CASSVIGGLITEAFF.

This sequence joins TRBV4-1 and TRBJ1-2; D possibly corresponds to TRBD1 (6 bases). This CDR3 has 16 residues. Per germline, CDR1 MGHRA and CDR2 YSYEKL. V lost 0 bases and J lost 8, with 19 bases in between. The DNA for the CDR3 is TGCGCCAGCAGCCAAGATCAGGGATCGGGACAAGGGGGCTACACCTTC. Translation: CASSQDQGSGQGGYTF.

The J gene is TRBJ1-2, the V gene TRBV5-8; unclear D gene. V gave up 1 base and J gave up 6 bases, with 10 bases separating them. In germline, CDR1 is SGHTS, CDR2 YDEGEE. This CDR3 contains 13 residues. The CDR3 DNA follows: TGTGCCAGCAGCTTGCCAGCGGGCAATGGCTACACCTTC. This sequence encodes CASSLPAGNGYTF.

V is TRBV7-9 and J is TRBJ2-3, with 7 bases matching TRBD1. The CDR3 loop spans 15 amino acids. Germline trimming cut 5 bases from V and 2 bases from J; bases unmatched to any gene: 7. Germline values: CDR1 SEHNR, CDR2 FQNEAQ (reference sequence). CDR3 sequence: CASSEQGTNTDTQYF. CDR3 bases: TGTGCCAGCAGCGAACAGGGGACGAACACAGATACGCAGTATTTT.

In its sample, this clone was seen once. The V and J genes are TRBV10-1 and TRBJ1-1, with TRBD1 matching 8 bases. The CDR3 covers 13 residues. J was trimmed by 5 bases and V by 10 bases; bases with no gene match: 9. The V gene's germline CDR1 is WNHNN and CDR2 SYGVQD (reference sequence). DNA for the CDR3: TGCGCCAAACCGACAGGGGAGGGGACTGAAGCTTTCTTT. Its protein product is CAKPTGEGTEAFF.

The chain couples TRBV2 to TRBJ1-3; TRBD1 might be the D (6 bases). The CDR3 consists of 14 residues. Trimming cost V 0 bases and J 6 bases, with 9 bases left between them. Germline V CDR1 and CDR2: SNHLY, FYNNEI. The CDR3 region has the DNA TGTGCCAGCAGTGAAGCGGGGGCAGAAAACACCATATATTTT. This codes for CASSEAGAENTIYF.

This clone was detected once. The chain uses TRBV6-5 and TRBJ2-5; 10 bases map to TRBD2. This CDR3 has 15 amino acids. Trimming removed 4 bases from V and 1 base from J; junction bases left unmatched: 3. The germline gives CDR1 MNHEY, CDR2 SVGAGI. The CDR3 DNA reads TGTGCCAGCAGTTTTAGCGGGAGGACCCAAGAGACCCAGTACTTC. This gives the protein CASSFSGRTQETQYF.

The chain carries TRBV6-2 or TRBV6-3 and TRBJ2-1, with TRBD1 as a possible D gene (7 bases). The V and J ends lost 2 bases and 13 bases respectively, with 15 bases between them. Germline-derived CDR1 and CDR2 are MNHEY and SVGEGT. The CDR3 has 13 amino acids. The CDR3 spells CASSYGGTDIQFF. In DNA form, the CDR3 reads TGTGCCAGCAGTTACGGGGGGACAGACATACAGTTCTTC.

The gene calls are TRBV6-5 and TRBJ2-7; TRBD1 aligns across 9 bases. This CDR3 spans 15 amino acids. Germline assignment: CDR1 MNHEY and CDR2 SVGAGI. V trimming: 4 bases; J trimming: 12 bases; junction bases outside the gene matches: 16. CDR3 DNA sequence: TGTGCCAGCAGTTCCACCGGGACAGGGATTGGAGGGTGGTACTTC. Translation: CASSSTGTGIGGWYF.

The chain recombines TRBV6-5 with TRBJ1-2; D gene uncertain. Trimming removed 4 bases from V and 6 bases from J, with 9 bases in between. Germline CDR1 MNHEY, CDR2 SVGAGI. This CDR3 spans 12 amino acids. The CDR3 region is CASSSPGNGYTF. The CDR3 DNA is TGTGCCAGCAGTTCCCCGGGTAATGGCTACACCTTC.

The rearrangement uses TRBV7-8 and TRBJ2-3; D remains ambiguous. The length of the CDR3 is 18 residues. Germline V gene lookup returns CDR1 SGHVS and CDR2 FQNEAQ. V dropped 2 bases and J dropped 0 bases, with 18 bases sitting between them. DNA for the CDR3: TGTGCCAGCAGCTTAATTGGCGGATCGCACTCTAGCACAGATACGCAGTATTTT. Residues: CASSLIGGSHSSTDTQYF.

The V gene is TRBV7-2, the J gene TRBJ2-7, with a tentative D call TRBD1 (5 bases). This CDR3 has 15 residues. Germline values: CDR1 SGHTA, CDR2 FQGNSA. Trimming removed 6 bases at V and 3 bases at J, with 18 bases between. The CDR3 DNA follows: TGTGCCAGCAGGGTTGGAGTCGCAGACAGCTACGAGCAGTACTTC. Translated, it gives CASRVGVADSYEQYF.

The chain links TRBV3-1 (or the pseudogene TRBV3-2) to TRBJ2-1; TRBD2 matches 8 bases. J gave up 10 bases and V 2 bases, and 4 bases lay outside the gene matches. This CDR3 contains 13 residues. CDR1 and CDR2 (germline): LGHDT, YNNKEL (reference sequence). The CDR3 DNA sequence: TGTGCCAGCAGCCAACTATCTAGCGGGGAGCAGTTCTTC. It codes for CASSQLSSGEQFF.

For the CDR3, the DNA is TGTGCCAGCAGCTTCGGGCTAGCAGTCCCTAGCACAGATACGCAGTATTTT. Encoded protein: CASSFGLAVPSTDTQYF. The V call is TRBV5-4, the J call TRBJ2-3; TRBD2 might be the D (5 bases). The germline V gene has CDR1 SGHNT and CDR2 YYREEE (reference sequence). This CDR3 is 17 amino acids long. With 2 bases removed from V and 0 bases from J, the gap between germline ends came to 16 bases.